Presented here are 5 T cell receptor beta chains from one specimen sequenced in a study of blood T cell repertoires in COVID-19. This table comes from immunoSEQ multiplex PCR, and its TCRdb copy is limited to in-frame clones, with some not included. The table lists around 150,000 clones, 60% to 85% of them singletons. Sequencing was done on a sample of peripheral blood. The receptors stem from a man in his fifties or sixties with active or convalescent COVID-19.

V gene TRBV5-1 combines with J gene TRBJ2-3, with 10 bases fitting TRBD2. Trimming at V came to 5 bases and at J to 6 bases, leaving 9 bases not matched to a gene. Germline lookup yields CDR1 SGHRS and CDR2 YFSETQ. The CDR3 runs 15 residues. The CDR3 reads CASSFELAGEDTQYF. The DNA for the CDR3 is TGCGCCAGCAGTTTCGAGCTAGCGGGAGAGGATACGCAGTATTTT.

V usage is TRBV19 and J usage is TRBJ1-2, with 7 nucleotides matching TRBD1. Germline trimming cut 7 bases from V and 5 bases from J; bases unmatched to any gene: 10. The germline CDR1 and CDR2 sequences are LNHDA and SQIVND (reference sequence). CDR3 size: 14 residues. The CDR3 reads CASTLRGTDYGYTF. The CDR3 DNA follows: TGTGCCAGTACCCTCCGTGGGACAGATTATGGCTACACCTTC.

The CDR3 protein is CASSLLGTGPAFF. The CDR3 DNA is TGTGCCAGCAGTTTATTAGGGACAGGGCCCGCTTTCTTT. The chain combines TRBV27 with TRBJ1-1, with 9 positions matching TRBD1. The germline CDR1 and CDR2 sequences are MNHEY and SMNVEV (reference sequence). This CDR3 is 13 amino acids long. V lost 1 base, J lost 11 bases, and 5 bases stayed unmatched.

The rearrangement joins TRBV7-2 to TRBJ2-2; D gene unclear. CDR3 length: 16 residues. The germline V gene encodes CDR1 SGHTA and CDR2 FQGNSA. Deletions cut 1 base from V and 8 bases from J, with 17 bases between. As DNA, the CDR3 is TGTGCCAGCAGCTTAGTCCCGGGTCGGGTTCGGGGGGAGCTGTTTTTT. This gives the protein CASSLVPGRVRGELFF.

The chain couples TRBV6-5 to TRBJ1-1; D is unresolved. This CDR3 region has 12 residues. The V end was cut by 4 bases, the J end by 10 bases, with 13 bases between. Germline loops: CDR1 MNHEY, CDR2 SVGAGI. As DNA, the CDR3 is TGTGCCAGCAGTTGGAGACCCGGGGTAGCTTTCTTT. Its translation: CASSWRPGVAFF.